This paragraph reports one TCR beta chain. Its antigen target is currently unknown. Nothing much larger sits one base from this clone, and base qualities are not available. TCRbeta CDR3 regions were amplified from genomic DNA using the immunoSEQ Assay, a bias-controlled multiplex PCR. Turning to the authors' computational methods: The number of nucleated cells in each sample was estimated from the amplification of reference gene primers within the assay. Sequence reads were collapsed and filtered to measure the absolute abundance of every unique TCRbeta CDR3 rearrangement. Productive Simpson clonality was computed per sample as the square root of Simpson's diversity index over productive rearrangements. The table comes from immuneACCESS by way of TCRdb, which keeps in-frame sequences with V and J called. Part of the clones is missing from these tables; in studies checked, under half for an unresolved V gene and the rest for unknown reasons. For V, J and clone size, that table is used; D and trimming come from the DNA. This sample comprises about 400,000 clones, about nine tenths of them detected only once. The ten largest make up approximately 1.5% of the sample.

These data are taken from a study of blood T cell repertoires in COVID-19 (dated by TCRdb to 2019 to 2021). For the study in its entirety: The collaborator samples originated in the United States, Italy and Spain and spanned the acute and convalescent phases of COVID-19. The material from the prospective study consisted of cDNA or gDNA derived from T cells, B-cell-depleted T cells, or PBMCs. Subjects who had been exposed to COVID-19, were actively infected with it, or had recovered from it provided the deeply sampled blood TCRbeta repertoires that made up the dataset. A freely available public database, intended as a resource for researchers studying the immune response to SARS-CoV-2, is where the repertoires were released. Samples were obtained from the ongoing ImmuneRACE study (first 160 participants) and from roughly 1,300 subjects provided by 6 global collaborators. Sample metadata almost always included a de-identified subject ID, COVID-19 status, age in years and sex. Where HLA class I and class II types were available, the types were taken from metadata supplied by the sample provider, not from assay-based typing. The full study reports these points: Clinical and demographic metadata were provided uncurated, with the amount varying by source and participant.

The collaborating institutions used their own protocols to collect whole blood in K2EDTA tubes. For TCRbeta analysis, collaborators shipped samples as frozen whole blood, isolated PBMCs, or DNA extracted from either of those sample types. From the germline V gene, CDR1 is MDHEN and CDR2 is SYDVKM. V drops 6 bases and J drops 5 bases, leaving 13 bases in between. The CDR3 sequence holds 13 residues, the cysteine and phenylalanine included. CDR3 DNA only is kept here, 39 bases in frame from base 1. This chain joins TRBV28 to TRBJ1-1; TRBD1 is perhaps the D gene, given 6 matching bases. The sample consisted of peripheral blood. This receptor was identified in a woman younger than 45 with active or convalescent COVID-19. This receptor has the CDR3 CASRPQGLTEAFF. The sequence in DNA is TGTGCCAGCAGGCCCCAGGGGCTAACTGAAGCTTTCTTT.